These T cell receptor beta chains were read from a single sample in a study of shared clonotypes between healthy human individuals. The data were produced by immunoSEQ multiplex PCR, yet TCRdb's version contains in-frame clones alone and is incomplete. The sample includes roughly 2.2 million clones, approximately 95% of them seen just once. Sequencing was carried out using naive CD4+ T cells from PBMCs. These receptors all stem from a man aged 18 to 30 in good health. Some clones in this sample may be carry-over from other donors' samples. CDR3s include the opening cysteine and the closing phenylalanine or tryptophan. A D gene is named only where the DNA matches it firmly. Part of the rows lack a size; the others show once, few, many or a class for expanded clones.

TRBJ2-2 NA once TRBV5-1 CASSLLGGPGELFF TGCGCCAGCAGCTTGTTGGGGGGCCCCGGGGAGCTGTTTTTT
TRBJ2-7 NA NA TRBV29-1 CSVGELGDYEQYF TGCAGCGTTGGAGAGTTGGGGGACTACGAGCAGTACTTC
TRBJ2-2 NA NA TRBV18 CASFQGGDTGELFF TGTGCCAGTTTTCAGGGTGGTGACACCGGGGAGCTGTTTTTT
TRBJ1-2 NA NA TRBV7-2 CASSLNSLGYTF TGTGCCAGCAGCTTAAACAGCCTTGGCTACACCTTC
TRBJ1-2 NA NA TRBV19 CASSMPPERYTF TGTGCCAGTAGTATGCCCCCCGAGCGCTACACCTTC
TRBJ2-7 TRBD1 NA TRBV2 CASRRDRGIYEQYF TGTGCCAGCCGCCGGGACAGGGGAATTTACGAGCAGTACTTC
TRBJ1-5 TRBD1 NA TRBV5-1 CASSPGGWNQPQHF TGCGCCAGCAGCCCAGGGGGTTGGAATCAGCCCCAGCATTTT
TRBJ1-3 NA NA TRBV7-2 CASSLGQVRNTIYF TGTGCCAGCAGCTTAGGACAGGTCCGAAACACCATATATTTT
TRBJ2-1 NA once TRBV21-1 CASRLTLAGLNNEQFF TGTGCCAGCAGACTAACCCTAGCGGGACTAAACAATGAGCAGTTCTTC
TRBJ1-1 TRBD1 NA TRBV4-1 CASSQVRTGGNTEAFF TGCGCCAGCAGCCAAGTTCGGACAGGGGGCAACACTGAAGCTTTCTTT
TRBJ2-7 NA NA TRBV11-2 CASSLGGGGYEQYF TGTGCCAGCAGCTTAGGTGGTGGTGGCTACGAGCAGTACTTC
TRBJ2-2 NA NA TRBV18 CASSGNLDTGELFF TGTGCCAGCTCAGGCAATCTGGACACCGGGGAGCTGTTTTTT
TRBJ2-2 NA NA TRBV9 CASSATGKWDTGELFF TGTGCCAGCAGCGCCACAGGGAAGTGGGACACCGGGGAGCTGTTTTTT
TRBJ2-2 TRBD2 NA TRBV5-1 CATQAGALNTGELFF TGCGCCACCCAAGCGGGAGCCCTGAACACCGGGGAGCTGTTTTTT
TRBJ2-5 NA NA TRBV6-6 CASSFDTRIRGETQYF TGTGCCAGCAGCTTCGACACTAGGATCCGAGGAGAGACCCAGTACTTC
TRBJ1-3 NA NA TRBV5-1 CASSFSDRYSGNTIYF TGCGCCAGCAGCTTTTCCGACCGATACTCTGGAAACACCATATATTTT
TRBJ1-1 NA few TRBV5-1 CASSYTGNTEAFF TGCGCCAGCAGCTATACCGGGAACACTGAAGCTTTCTTT
TRBJ2-1 TRBD2 NA TRBV5-1 CASSLELADYNEQFF TGCGCCAGCAGCTTGGAACTAGCGGATTACAATGAGCAGTTCTTC
TRBJ2-1 NA NA TRBV5-4 CASSSMRDEQFF TGTGCCAGCAGCTCCATGAGAGATGAGCAGTTCTTC
TRBJ2-3 TRBD1 NA TRBV18 CASSPLQTGERVAQYF TGTGCCAGCTCACCACTACAGACAGGGGAAAGGGTTGCGCAGTATTTT
TRBJ1-1 NA NA TRBV13 CASSSSRYTEAFF TGTGCCAGCAGCTCGTCCAGATACACTGAAGCTTTCTTT
TRBJ1-5 NA few TRBV15 CATSRAHSNQPQHF TGTGCCACCAGCAGGGCTCATAGCAATCAGCCCCAGCATTTT
TRBJ2-7 NA NA TRBV18 CASSPLGQTTDEQYF TGTGCCAGCTCACCATTGGGCCAGACAACTGACGAGCAGTACTTC
TRBJ2-3 TRBD1 NA TRBV10-1 CASSEHRGSTDTQYF TGCGCCAGCAGTGAGCACAGGGGGAGCACAGATACGCAGTATTTT
TRBJ2-3 NA once TRBV18 CASSLRTATDTQYF TGTGCCAGCTCACTCAGGACAGCCACAGATACGCAGTATTTT
TRBJ2-1 TRBD1 NA TRBV29-1 CSVFGQGRSYNEQFF TGCAGCGTGTTTGGACAGGGGAGGTCCTACAATGAGCAGTTCTTC
TRBJ1-1 NA NA TRBV28 CASSAGNWNTEAFF TGTGCCAGCTCGGCAGGGAATTGGAACACTGAAGCTTTCTTT
TRBJ1-1 NA once TRBV7-9 CASRPTGNTEAFF TGTGCCAGCAGGCCGACAGGGAACACTGAAGCTTTCTTT
TRBJ2-1 TRBD2 NA TRBV9 CASSVGGSGRNEQFF TGTGCCAGCAGCGTAGGTGGTAGCGGGAGGAATGAGCAGTTCTTC
TRBJ1-2 NA NA TRBV6-5 CASSYGRGAYGYTF TGTGCCAGCAGTTACGGGCGGGGGGCCTATGGCTACACCTTC
TRBJ1-2 NA once TRBV27 CASSFTPEGMAFYGYTF TGTGCCAGCAGTTTCACGCCCGAGGGCATGGCCTTCTATGGCTACACCTTC
TRBJ2-3 TRBD2 NA TRBV18 CASSQAGTSGRMDTQYF TGTGCCAGCTCACAGGCTGGGACTAGCGGGAGGATGGATACGCAGTATTTT
TRBJ2-7 TRBD1 NA TRBV5-1 CASSDRDRVYEQYF TGCGCCAGCAGCGACCGGGACAGGGTCTACGAGCAGTACTTC
TRBJ2-3 TRBD1 NA TRBV18 CASSPTNRGDTQYF TGTGCCAGCTCACCGACTAACAGGGGAGATACGCAGTATTTT
TRBJ1-3 TRBD1 once TRBV11-2 CASSPEVEGALASGNTIYF TGTGCCAGCAGCCCCGAGGTTGAGGGGGCTTTAGCCTCTGGAAACACCATATATTTT
TRBJ1-4 TRBD1 NA TRBV28 CASTTTGATNEKLFF TGTGCCAGCACCACGACAGGGGCTACTAATGAAAAACTGTTTTTT
TRBJ1-2 NA few TRBV28 CASSPPPLYGYTF TGTGCCAGCAGTCCGCCCCCTCTCTATGGCTACACCTTC
TRBJ2-2 TRBD1 NA TRBV2 CASRAGTATGELFF TGTGCCAGCAGGGCCGGGACAGCGACCGGGGAGCTGTTTTTT
TRBJ2-7 NA NA TRBV2 CASHRDFSYEQYF TGTGCCAGCCACCGGGACTTCTCCTACGAGCAGTACTTC
TRBJ2-7 TRBD2 NA TRBV19 CASSIKVTSGSNEQYF TGTGCCAGTAGTATCAAAGTGACTAGCGGGAGCAACGAGCAGTACTTC
TRBJ2-7 NA NA TRBV18 CASSPASLAKGFEQYF TGTGCCAGCTCACCTGCTTCGCTAGCTAAGGGTTTCGAGCAGTACTTC
TRBJ2-1 NA NA TRBV28 CASSLVRYNEQFF TGTGCCAGCAGTTTGGTAAGGTACAATGAGCAGTTCTTC
TRBJ1-2 NA NA TRBV4-2 CASSQDRDDTMAGYTF TGTGCCAGCAGCCAAGATCGGGACGATACAATGGCTGGCTACACCTTC
TRBJ2-6 NA NA TRBV19 CASSMWSPGANVLTF TGTGCCAGTAGTATGTGGAGTCCTGGGGCCAACGTCCTGACTTTC
TRBJ2-7 TRBD1 NA TRBV10-3 CAIRGQGSYEQYF TGTGCCATCAGGGGACAGGGATCCTACGAGCAGTACTTC
TRBJ1-5 NA NA TRBV5-1 CASSLGDYSNQPQHF TGCGCCAGCAGCTTAGGGGACTATAGCAATCAGCCCCAGCATTTT
TRBJ2-3 TRBD2 NA TRBV10-3 CAISERGLAGGTGTDTQYF TGTGCCATCAGTGAGAGGGGACTAGCGGGAGGGACGGGTACAGATACGCAGTATTTT
TRBJ1-2 TRBD1 NA TRBV28 CASSRTDRGRWGYTF TGTGCCAGCAGTCGCACTGACAGGGGGCGTTGGGGCTACACCTTC
TRBJ2-5 TRBD2 NA TRBV5-4 CASSLGSSGKETQYF TGTGCCAGCAGCTTGGGGTCTAGCGGGAAAGAGACCCAGTACTTC